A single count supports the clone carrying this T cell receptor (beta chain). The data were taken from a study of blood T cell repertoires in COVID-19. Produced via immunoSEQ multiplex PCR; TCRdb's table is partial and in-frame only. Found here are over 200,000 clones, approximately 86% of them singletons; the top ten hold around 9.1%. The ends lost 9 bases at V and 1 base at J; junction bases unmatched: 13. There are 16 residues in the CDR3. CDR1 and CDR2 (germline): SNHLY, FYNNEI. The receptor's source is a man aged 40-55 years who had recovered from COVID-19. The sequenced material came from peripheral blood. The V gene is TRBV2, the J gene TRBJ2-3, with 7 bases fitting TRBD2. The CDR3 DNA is TGTGCCAGAGCCGGTTGGGGGAGGGATCGCACAGATACGCAGTATTTT. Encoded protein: CARAGWGRDRTDTQYF.